This TCR beta chain was observed in a study of OX40 agonist ivuxolimab in advanced cancers. As for the study in general: At roughly 83% male, the cohort had a mean age of approximately 60 years, ranging from about 20 to 79.

Only in-frame clones appear in the TCRdb table, and some are missing; sequencing was by immunoSEQ multiplex PCR. The data hold just over 90,000 clones, with 94% observed a single time. This CDR3 region has 12 residues. Trimming stripped 7 bases from V and 4 bases from J, with 10 bases between. Germline values: CDR1 MNHNY, CDR2 SVGAGI (reference sequence). The clonotype comes from an adult with an advanced solid tumor such as melanoma, head and neck, liver or kidney cancer. Sequencing used CD4+ or CD8+ T cells sorted from blood, obtained in a trial of the OX40 agonist ivuxolimab. This rearrangement joins TRBV6-6 to TRBJ1-2, with D unresolved. CDR3 sequence: CASTYAAYGYTF. The CDR3 DNA reads as TGTGCCAGCACCTATGCCGCCTATGGCTACACCTTC.